This T cell receptor (beta chain) was captured by sequencing in a study of blood T cell repertoires in COVID-19. Assay used: immunoSEQ multiplex PCR; TCRdb lists only in-frame clones, some missing. The sample lists about 28,000 clones, about 78% seen once, with roughly 20% in the top ten. This clone was observed a few times. This TCR was recovered from a boy between 2 and 10 years old with active or convalescent COVID-19. The sequencing input was peripheral blood.

The CDR3 reads CASSFKWGYQPQHF. The CDR3 DNA follows: TGTGCCAGCAGTTTTAAGTGGGGCTATCAGCCCCAGCATTTT. J is TRBJ1-5 and V is TRBV6-2 or TRBV6-3; D is perhaps TRBD1 (5 bases). Trimming took 4 bases from V and 5 from J, leaving 12 bases between them. The CDR3 runs 14 residues. Germline values: CDR1 MNHEY, CDR2 SVGEGT.